Presented here are 32 T cell receptor beta chains from one specimen sequenced in a study of T cell responses to AZD1222 COVID-19 vaccine (dated by TCRdb to the early 2020s). The receptor library was made with the immunoSEQ multiplex PCR assay. Drawn from immuneACCESS, this table holds only the in-frame rearrangements with V and J called that TCRdb kept. Clones are partly lost; checked studies trace under half to an unresolved V gene and leave the rest unexplained. The sample table contains roughly 200,000 clones; only one count was recorded for approximately 90% of them. The ten largest clones capture about 1.8% of the sample. The time point label of this sample denotes: about 28 days (+/-7) after the second vaccine dose. Sequencing used peripheral blood, obtained 28 days after the second AZD1222 dose. These receptors were collected from an adult who received the AZD1222 COVID-19 vaccine.

This chain joins TRBV5-4 and TRBJ1-3; D remains ambiguous. Germline V CDR1 and CDR2: SGHNT, YYREEE (reference sequence). Deletions cut 0 bases from V and 2 bases from J, with 6 bases between. The CDR3 loop spans 14 amino acids. CDR3 protein: CASSLGVTGNTIYF. CDR3 nucleotides: TGTGCCAGCAGCTTGGGGGTCACTGGAAACACCATATATTTT.

V and J are TRBV7-2 and TRBJ1-3; no firm D call. Germline lookup yields CDR1 SGHTA and CDR2 FQGNSA. V was cut by 2 bases and J by 0 bases, with 17 bases left in between. This CDR3 contains 18 residues. CDR3 loop: CASSLRLRPDPSGNTIYF. CDR3 coding DNA: TGTGCCAGCAGCTTAAGGCTTCGCCCGGACCCCTCTGGAAACACCATATATTTT. Full variable domain (remainder filled in from reference TRBV7-2 and TRBJ1-3): GAGVSQSPSNKVTEKGKDVELRCDPISGHTALYWYRQSLGQGLEFLIYFQGNSAPDKSGLPSDRFSAERTGGSVSTLTIQRTQQEDSAVYLCASSLRLRPDPSGNTIYFGEGSWLTVV.

The chain recombines TRBV9 with TRBJ1-1; D gene ambiguous. Trimming removed 0 bases at V and 6 bases at J, with 12 bases between. The CDR3 covers 14 residues. CDR1 is SGDLS and CDR2 is YYNGEE in the germline V gene. This CDR3 is CASSVVWGVAEAFF. The CDR3 bases are TGTGCCAGCAGCGTAGTCTGGGGAGTCGCTGAAGCTTTCTTT.

The chain has TRBV19 and TRBJ2-3; D is unclear. Per germline, CDR1 LNHDA and CDR2 SQIVND (reference sequence). This CDR3 is 11 amino acids long. V was trimmed by 5 bases and J by 5 bases, leaving 5 bases between them. For the CDR3, the DNA is TGTGCCAGTAGTCCTGGAGATACGCAGTATTTT. Amino acids: CASSPGDTQYF.

A word on this clone: Other DNA sequences of this sample code for an identical CDR3. The CDR3 is CASSMGGTEAFF. CDR3 nucleotide sequence: TGTGCCAGTAGTATGGGGGGGACTGAAGCTTTCTTT. This chain uses TRBV19 with TRBJ1-1; possibly TRBD1 for D (5 bases). This CDR3 comprises 12 residues. Germline values: CDR1 LNHDA, CDR2 SQIVND (reference sequence). Trimming took 3 bases from V and 5 from J, leaving 7 bases between them.

The chain recombines TRBV19 with TRBJ1-5, with D maybe TRBD1 (6 bases). Trimming cost V 6 bases and J 2 bases, with 14 bases left between them. The germline CDR1 and CDR2 sequences are LNHDA and SQIVND (reference sequence). The CDR3 has 15 amino acids. CDR3 in amino acids: CASSTLQGGNQPQHF. DNA for the CDR3: TGTGCCAGTAGCACGCTACAGGGAGGCAATCAGCCCCAGCATTTT.

V is TRBV23-1 and J is TRBJ1-4; D unclear. TRBV23-1 is marked as an open reading frame, function uncertain. The CDR3 loop spans 16 amino acids. The V gene lost 1 base and the J gene lost 2 bases, with 11 bases spanning the gap. The CDR3 sequence: CASSQWTLSTNEKLFF. DNA for the CDR3: TGCGCCAGCAGTCAATGGACCTTAAGCACTAATGAAAAACTGTTTTTT.

This chain joins TRBV5-1 and TRBJ2-2; unclear D gene. The CDR3 is 16 residues long. Germline V gene lookup returns CDR1 SGHRS and CDR2 YFSETQ. Trimming removed 2 bases from V and 0 bases from J, with 11 bases in between. Here the CDR3 reads CASSFGLVTNTGELFF. The CDR3 nucleotides are TGCGCCAGCAGCTTTGGTCTGGTTACGAACACCGGGGAGCTGTTTTTT.

This chain uses TRBV19 with TRBJ2-2; D perhaps matches TRBD1 (5 bases). Germline assignment: CDR1 LNHDA and CDR2 SQIVND (reference sequence). The V end was cut by 7 bases, the J end by 4 bases, with 13 bases between. CDR3 length: 14 amino acids. The CDR3 here is CASNWGVGTGELFF. Written as DNA, the CDR3 is TGTGCCAGTAATTGGGGCGTGGGCACCGGGGAGCTGTTTTTT.

The chain recombines TRBV4-2 with TRBJ1-1, with D possibly TRBD1 on 5 matching bases. The CDR3 consists of 15 residues. V lost 0 bases to trimming and J lost 12 bases, with 20 bases between them. Germline assignment: CDR1 LGHNA and CDR2 YNFKEQ. This CDR3 is CASSQDRGAPGAPFF. The CDR3 bases are TGTGCCAGCAGCCAAGATCGAGGGGCCCCCGGGGCGCCTTTCTTT.

The chain joins TRBV19 to TRBJ2-6; a possible D gene is TRBD1 (6 bases). There are 17 residues in the CDR3. The germline V and J ends were trimmed by 5 bases and 0 bases, with 14 bases remaining between them. Germline V gene data show CDR1 as LNHDA and CDR2 as SQIVND (reference sequence). CDR3 protein: CASSLRQVGSGANVLTF. In nucleotides, the CDR3 is TGTGCCAGTAGTCTACGACAGGTTGGCTCTGGGGCCAACGTCCTGACTTTC.

V is TRBV27 and J is TRBJ2-5; 10 positions match TRBD2. J was trimmed by 0 bases and V by 6 bases; bases with no gene match: 16. Germline V gives CDR1 MNHEY, CDR2 SMNVEV (reference sequence). This CDR3 is 19 amino acids long. The CDR3 loop reads CASSSIAGGWGQYQETQYF. CDR3 coding DNA: TGTGCCAGCAGCTCAATAGCGGGAGGATGGGGTCAGTACCAAGAGACCCAGTACTTC.

CDR3 sequence: CASSRVGTTDTQYF. CDR3 DNA: TGTGCCAGCAGTCGCGTAGGGACTACAGATACGCAGTATTTT. The chain recombines TRBV6-6 with TRBJ2-3; possibly TRBD2 for D (6 bases). V gave up 5 bases and J gave up 3 bases, with 12 bases separating them. CDR1 and CDR2 from the germline V gene are MNHNY and SVGAGI (reference sequence). The length of the CDR3 is 14 residues.

The V call is TRBV7-2, the J call TRBJ2-2, with D unclear. This CDR3 has 16 amino acids. Deletions cut 1 base from V and 5 bases from J, with 14 bases between. Germline V gene lookup returns CDR1 SGHTA and CDR2 FQGNSA. CDR3 protein: CASSLVAYHTTGELFF. The DNA of the CDR3 is TGTGCCAGCAGCTTAGTGGCATACCACACAACCGGGGAGCTGTTTTTT.

The chain combines TRBV6-1 with TRBJ1-6, with D perhaps matching TRBD1 (6 bases). The CDR3 is 14 amino acids. V lost 5 bases and J lost 9, with 14 bases in between. The germline CDR1 and CDR2 sequences are MNHNS and SASEGT. CDR3 coding DNA: TGTGCCAGCAGTTCGGGGGGGCTCACTTCACCCCTCCACTTT. As protein: CASSSGGLTSPLHF.

The chain couples TRBV9 to TRBJ2-2; possible D gene TRBD1, 5 bases. CDR3 length equals 15 residues. The germline V gene encodes CDR1 SGDLS and CDR2 YYNGEE. V dropped 4 bases and J dropped 2 bases, with 12 bases sitting between them. CDR3 amino acids: CASSTRQFNTGELFF. The CDR3, as DNA: TGTGCCAGCAGCACCCGACAGTTTAACACCGGGGAGCTGTTTTTT.

The V call is TRBV29-1, the J call TRBJ1-5; 7 bases are a match to TRBD1. Losses at the gene ends were 6 bases for V and 4 bases for J; bases not matched to a gene: 3. The CDR3 spans 12 residues. CDR1 and CDR2 from the germline V gene are SQVTM and ANQGSEA. CDR3 in DNA: TGCAGCGTAGGGACAGCGAATCAGCCCCAGCATTTT. Translation gives CSVGTANQPQHF.

This clone was recorded a few times. The rearrangement links TRBV5-1 to TRBJ1-2; 7 nucleotides align to TRBD1. Per the germline V gene, CDR1 is SGHRS and CDR2 is YFSETQ. This CDR3 spans 14 amino acids. The V gene end was trimmed by 0 bases and the J gene end by 4 bases; junction bases not matched to a gene: 3. The CDR3 DNA reads as TGCGCCAGCAGCTTGGACAGGGGTCTCTATGGCTACACCTTC. Translating it yields CASSLDRGLYGYTF. The variable domain in full, completed from reference TRBV5-1 and TRBJ1-2, reads KAGVTQTPRYLIKTRGQQVTLSCSPISGHRSVSWYQQTPGQGLQFLFEYFSETQRNKGNFPGRFSGRQFSNSRSEMNVSTLELGDSALYLCASSLDRGLYGYTFGSGTRLTVV.

As DNA, the CDR3 is TGTGCCAGCAGCCAAGGGTCGAATTTTCGGGAGACCCAGTACTTC. Its translation: CASSQGSNFRETQYF. The rearrangement uses TRBV3-1 (or the pseudogene TRBV3-2) and TRBJ2-5; D is unclear. Germline loops: CDR1 LGHDT, CDR2 YNNKEL (reference sequence). Trimming took 1 base from V and 5 from J, leaving 14 bases between them. This CDR3 spans 15 amino acids.

The gene calls are TRBV7-9 and TRBJ2-1; D tentatively reads TRBD1 or TRBD2 (6 bases each). The germline V gene encodes CDR1 SEHNR and CDR2 FQNEAQ (reference sequence). Trimming left V 7 bases short and J 2 bases short, with 12 bases between. This CDR3 contains 14 residues. CDR3 in DNA: TGTGCCAGCACCCCTCGGGGGCCCTACAATGAGCAGTTCTTC. Translation: CASTPRGPYNEQFF.

This clone was found once. The chain carries TRBV9 and TRBJ2-1; 8 positions agree with TRBD2. Germline CDR1 SGDLS, CDR2 YYNGEE. Losses at the gene ends were 4 bases for V and 7 bases for J; bases not matched to a gene: 10. This CDR3 has 15 residues. The CDR3 reads CASSTLGTRGNEQFF. The CDR3, as DNA: TGTGCCAGCAGCACCCTCGGGACTAGAGGTAATGAGCAGTTCTTC.

The chain couples TRBV7-3 to TRBJ2-5; 7 bases are a match to TRBD2. The V gene's germline CDR1 is SGHTA and CDR2 FQGTGA. The CDR3 is 16 residues long. With V trimmed by 1 base and J by 2 bases, 7 bases remained unmatched. Here the CDR3 DNA reads TGTGCCAGCAGCTTAAGGGGAGGGTCGAGACAAGAGACCCAGTACTTC. The encoded protein is CASSLRGGSRQETQYF.

The rearrangement uses TRBV5-1 and TRBJ2-7; the D is unclear. In germline, CDR1 is SGHRS, CDR2 YFSETQ. This CDR3 is 15 amino acids long. Trimming stripped 2 bases from V and 5 bases from J, with 17 bases between. The CDR3 is CASSFDAVRSHEQYF. CDR3 coding DNA: TGCGCCAGCAGCTTCGACGCTGTCCGATCCCACGAGCAGTACTTC.

The V gene is TRBV9, the J gene TRBJ2-1, with no clear D. Germline V gene sequence: CDR1 SGDLS, CDR2 YYNGEE. V lost 4 bases and J 0 bases, leaving 14 bases between the germline ends. CDR3 length: 16 amino acids. CDR3 in amino acids: CASSPPAGTSYNEQFF. The CDR3 nucleotides read TGTGCCAGCAGCCCCCCGGCAGGAACCTCCTACAATGAGCAGTTCTTC. Full variable domain (missing parts from reference TRBV9 and TRBJ2-1): DSGVTQTPKHLITATGQRVTLRCSPRSGDLSVYWYQQSLDQGLQFLIQYYNGEERAKGNILERFSAQQFPDLHSELNLSSLELGDSALYFCASSPPAGTSYNEQFFGPGTRLTVL.

The chain couples TRBV18 to TRBJ1-2; 7 bases are shared with TRBD1. Germline-derived CDR1 and CDR2 are KGHSH and LQKENI. J lost 4 bases, V lost 5 bases, and 10 bases had no gene match. There are 15 residues in the CDR3. The CDR3 protein is CASSSEGALSYGYTF. As DNA, the CDR3 is TGTGCCAGCTCATCCGAGGGGGCGCTAAGCTATGGCTACACCTTC. The full variable domain, rest sourced from reference TRBV18 and TRBJ1-2, is NAGVMQNPRHLVRRRGQEARLRCSPMKGHSHVYWYRQLPEEGLKFMVYLQKENIIDESGMPKERFSAEFPKEGPSILRIQQVVRGDSAAYFCASSSEGALSYGYTFGSGTRLTVV.

As DNA, the CDR3 is TGTGCCAGTACGACTACAGGGGGCGGCGAGCAGTACTTC. Amino acid sequence: CASTTTGGGEQYF. The chain carries TRBV19 and TRBJ2-7, with 9 nucleotides matching TRBD1. The CDR3 is 13 amino acids. V shed 7 bases and J 6 bases; nucleotides not matched to a gene: 7. Germline V gives CDR1 LNHDA, CDR2 SQIVND (reference sequence).

The rearrangement links TRBV4-2 to TRBJ1-2; TRBD1 might be the D (6 bases). The CDR3 has 17 amino acids. Deletions cut 0 bases from V and 8 bases from J, with 22 bases between. Per the germline V gene, CDR1 is LGHNA and CDR2 is YNFKEQ. The CDR3 sequence: CASSQDRGGLSRSGYTF. The CDR3 DNA is TGTGCCAGCAGCCAAGATCGGGGGGGGCTCAGTCGGTCCGGCTACACCTTC.

This chain links TRBV2 with TRBJ2-2; D not certain. Trimming removed 6 bases at V and 9 bases at J, with 20 bases between. The length of the CDR3 is 15 residues. CDR1 is SNHLY, CDR2 FYNNEI, per germline. This CDR3 reads CASSRPSAQSRELFF. The CDR3 DNA follows: TGTGCCAGCAGCCGCCCCTCCGCCCAGTCCCGGGAGCTGTTTTTT.

J is TRBJ2-7 and V is TRBV10-2; TRBD1 agrees at 7 bases. Trimming took 3 bases from V and 9 from J; bases not matched to a gene: 5. Germline CDR1 reads WSHSY; CDR2 reads SAAADI. The length of the CDR3 is 12 residues. CDR3: CASSDYRGGQYF. In nucleotides, the CDR3 is TGCGCCAGCAGTGATTACAGGGGCGGGCAGTACTTC.

The V and J genes are TRBV30 and TRBJ2-7; 7 nucleotides line up with TRBD2. The CDR3 covers 15 residues. Germline V gene data show CDR1 as GTSNPN and CDR2 as SVGIG (reference sequence). V was clipped by 2 bases and J by 3 bases; unmatched bases: 10. CDR3 nucleotides: TGTGCCTGGAGTCTACACCTCACTAGCGACTACGAGCAGTACTTC. Translation gives CAWSLHLTSDYEQYF.

The chain recombines TRBV11-3 with TRBJ2-5, with D tentatively TRBD1 or TRBD2 (5 bases each). This CDR3 is 16 amino acids long. V was trimmed by 5 bases and J by 5 bases, leaving 21 bases between them. CDR1 is SGHNT and CDR2 is YENEEA in the germline V gene. CDR3 sequence (DNA): TGTGCCAGCAGCCCTACGACCGGGGCGCGAGGGGAGACCCAGTACTTC. This translates into CASSPTTGARGETQYF.

The chain recombines TRBV7-6 with TRBJ1-1; tentative D call: TRBD1 (6 bases). There are 15 residues in the CDR3. CDR1 SGHVS and CDR2 FNYEAQ come from the germline V gene. Trimming removed 5 bases from V and 1 base from J, with 14 bases in between. The CDR3 spells CASSPRGLKNTEAFF. The CDR3 nucleotides read TGTGCCAGCAGCCCGAGGGGGTTGAAGAACACTGAAGCTTTCTTT.